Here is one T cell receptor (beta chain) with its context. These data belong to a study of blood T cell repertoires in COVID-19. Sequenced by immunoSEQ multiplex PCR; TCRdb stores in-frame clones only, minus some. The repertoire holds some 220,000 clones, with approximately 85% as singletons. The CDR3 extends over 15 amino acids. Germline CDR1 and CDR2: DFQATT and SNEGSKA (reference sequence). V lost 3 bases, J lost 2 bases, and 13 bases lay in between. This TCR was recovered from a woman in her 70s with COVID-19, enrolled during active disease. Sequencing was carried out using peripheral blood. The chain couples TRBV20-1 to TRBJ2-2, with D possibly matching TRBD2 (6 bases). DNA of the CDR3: TGCAGTGCTAGTAAGGGCGGGGACAACACCGGGGAGCTGTTTTTT. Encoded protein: CSASKGGDNTGELFF.